This T cell receptor beta chain was recorded in a study of blood T cell repertoires in COVID-19. Study-wide background: Samples representing acute and convalescent COVID-19 were sourced from the United States, Italy and Spain. Nucleic acid was either cDNA or gDNA, and it came from T cells, B-cell-depleted T cells, or PBMCs.

Per the original data handling: Amplified reference gene primers provided the basis for estimating nucleated cell counts. Here immunoSEQ multiplex PCR was the method, and the copy in TCRdb shows in-frame clones only, minus some. The V and J calls and clone size come from that table; D and trimming were worked out from the DNA. Of 200,000 to 250,000 clones listed, approximately 86% are singletons. J gave up 3 bases and V 5 bases, and 1 base lay outside the gene matches. Germline V lookup: CDR1 DFQATT, CDR2 SNEGSKA (reference sequence). This CDR3 has 11 residues. The sequence was obtained from an older woman who had recovered from COVID-19. This chain joins TRBV20-1 and TRBJ2-7, with 7 bases aligning to TRBD1. Sequenced material: peripheral blood. CDR3 DNA sequence: TGCAGTGCTTGGGACAGCTACGAGCAGTACTTC. Protein: CSAWDSYEQYF.